This T cell receptor (beta chain) emerged from a study of beta chain features in type 1 diabetes. Across the whole study: Over all samples combined, 107,917,701 sorted cells were examined.

Reverse transcribing all isolated RNA meant expressed TCRB transcripts were sequenced. This table comes from immunoSEQ multiplex PCR, and its TCRdb copy is limited to in-frame clones, with some not included. The sample includes about 350,000 clones, 20% of them seen just once. Sorting based on CD45RO/CCR7/CD25/CD127/CD95/CD27 separated CD4+ naive, central memory, regulatory and stem cell-like memory cells. Findings of the study overall: The question of HLA type influencing TCRB rearrangement was one that remained unresolved here. Naive, central memory and Treg TCRB repertoires seemed to resemble each other more closely in patients than they did in healthy donors.

Worth noting for this clone: Its cognate antigen is unknown.

Material for sequencing was naive CD4+ T cells from blood. This receptor was taken from a woman under 30 in good health.

DNA of the CDR3: TGCGCCAGCAGCCAGATCCGGGACAATAACTATGGCTACACCTTC. It is translated as CASSQIRDNNYGYTF. The chain is built from TRBV4-1 and TRBJ1-2; D is possibly TRBD1 (6 bases). Germline loops: CDR1 MGHRA, CDR2 YSYEKL. The CDR3 runs 15 residues. Trimming cost V 3 bases and J 1 base, with 12 bases left between them.